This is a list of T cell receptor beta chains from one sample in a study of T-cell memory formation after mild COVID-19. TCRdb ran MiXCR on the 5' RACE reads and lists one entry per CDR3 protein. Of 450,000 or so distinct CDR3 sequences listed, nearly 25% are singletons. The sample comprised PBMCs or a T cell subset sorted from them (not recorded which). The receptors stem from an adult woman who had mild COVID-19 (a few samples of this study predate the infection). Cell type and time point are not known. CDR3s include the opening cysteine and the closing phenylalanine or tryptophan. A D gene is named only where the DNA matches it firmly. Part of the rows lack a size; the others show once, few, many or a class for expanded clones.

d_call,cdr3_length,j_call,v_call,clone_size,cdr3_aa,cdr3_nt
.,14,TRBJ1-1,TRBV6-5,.,CASSYGAVGTEAFF,TGTGCCAGCAGTTACGGGGCAGTCGGTACTGAAGCTTTCTTT
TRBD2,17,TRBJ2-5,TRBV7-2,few,CASSAPRQRELAETQYF,TGTGCCAGCAGCGCCCCGAGGCAGCGGGAGTTGGCGGAGACCCAGTACTTC
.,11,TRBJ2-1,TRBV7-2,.,CASSLGLQQFF,TGTGCCAGCAGCTTAGGCCTACAGCAGTTCTTC
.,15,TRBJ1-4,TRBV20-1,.,CSARGPGQGNEKLFF,TGCAGTGCTAGGGGCCCGGGGCAGGGAAATGAAAAACTGTTTTTT
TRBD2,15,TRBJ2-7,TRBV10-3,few,CAISEDEREVYEQYF,TGTGCCATCAGTGAGGACGAGCGGGAAGTCTACGAGCAGTACTTC
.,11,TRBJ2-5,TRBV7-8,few,CASSTSETQYF,TGTGCCAGCAGCACATCCGAGACCCAGTACTTC
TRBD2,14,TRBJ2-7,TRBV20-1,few,CSAGKTSGAYEQYF,TGCAGTGCTGGAAAGACTAGCGGGGCCTACGAGCAGTACTTC
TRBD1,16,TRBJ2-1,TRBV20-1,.,CSATSRQGLVFNEQFF,TGCAGTGCTACCTCCCGACAGGGCTTGGTCTTCAATGAGCAGTTCTTC
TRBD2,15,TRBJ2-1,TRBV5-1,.,CASSRLAGANNEQFF,TGCGCCAGCAGCCGACTAGCGGGGGCCAACAATGAGCAGTTCTTC
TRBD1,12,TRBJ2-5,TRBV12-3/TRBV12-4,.,CASTRTGETQYF,TGTGCCAGCACCCGGACAGGGGAGACCCAGTACTTC
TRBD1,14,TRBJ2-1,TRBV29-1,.,CSVAGQGARNEQFF,TGCAGCGTGGCCGGACAGGGGGCGAGGAATGAGCAGTTCTTC
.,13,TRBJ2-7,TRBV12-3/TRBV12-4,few,CASSFRWGYEQYF,TGTGCCAGCAGTTTCCGATGGGGCTACGAGCAGTACTTC
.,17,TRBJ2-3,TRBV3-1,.,CASSLATTRASTDTQYF,TGTGCCAGCAGCCTGGCGACTACGAGGGCTAGCACAGATACGCAGTATTTT
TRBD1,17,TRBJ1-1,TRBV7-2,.,CASSSGQGLAMNTEAFF,TGTGCCAGCAGCTCCGGACAGGGACTTGCCATGAACACTGAAGCTTTCTTT
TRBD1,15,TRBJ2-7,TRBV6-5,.,CASSYSATGELEQYF,TGTGCCAGCAGTTACTCTGCGACAGGGGAACTGGAGCAGTACTTC
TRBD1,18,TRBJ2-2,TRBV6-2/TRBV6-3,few,CASSYPLDRATGTGELFF,TGTGCCAGCAGTTACCCCCTGGACAGGGCCACGGGAACCGGGGAGCTGTTTTTT
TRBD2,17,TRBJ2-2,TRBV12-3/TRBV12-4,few,CASSSALLAGGLGELFF,TGTGCCAGCAGTTCCGCCCTTCTAGCGGGGGGGCTCGGGGAGCTGTTTTTT
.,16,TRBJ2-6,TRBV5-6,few,CASSLRSRSGANVLTF,TGTGCCAGCAGCCTTCGGAGCCGGTCTGGGGCCAACGTCCTGACTTTC
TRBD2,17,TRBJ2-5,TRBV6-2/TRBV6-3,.,CASSTGTSGLGAETQYF,TGTGCCAGCAGTACCGGGACTAGCGGTCTTGGCGCGGAGACCCAGTACTTC
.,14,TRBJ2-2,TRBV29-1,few,CSVDLWGHSGELFF,TGCAGCGTTGACCTATGGGGGCATAGCGGGGAGCTGTTTTTT
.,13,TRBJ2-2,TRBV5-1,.,CASSLEATGELFF,TGCGCCAGCAGCTTGGAGGCCACCGGGGAGCTGTTTTTT
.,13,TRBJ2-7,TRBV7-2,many,CASSPRSSYEQYF,TGTGCCAGCAGCCCCAGGAGCTCCTACGAGCAGTACTTC
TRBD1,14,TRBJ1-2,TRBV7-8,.,CASSTRDRVHGYTF,TGTGCCAGCAGCACCCGGGACAGGGTTCATGGCTACACCTTC
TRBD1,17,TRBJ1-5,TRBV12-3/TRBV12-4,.,CASRGGQGGLGNQPQHF,TGTGCCAGCAGGGGGGGACAGGGGGGCCTAGGCAATCAGCCCCAGCATTTT
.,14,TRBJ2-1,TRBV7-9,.,CASSLSASYNEQFF,TGTGCCAGCAGCTTGAGCGCATCCTACAATGAGCAGTTCTTC
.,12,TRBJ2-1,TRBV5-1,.,CASSLDGEEQFF,TGCGCCAGCAGCTTGGATGGCGAGGAGCAGTTCTTC
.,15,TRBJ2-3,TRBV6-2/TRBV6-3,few,CASSGPGPRADTQYF,TGTGCCAGCAGTGGACCGGGGCCGAGGGCAGATACGCAGTATTTT
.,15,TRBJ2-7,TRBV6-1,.,CASSVPTVRSYEQYF,TGTGCCAGCAGTGTCCCGACAGTGAGATCCTACGAGCAGTACTTC
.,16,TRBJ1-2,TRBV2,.,CASSAATWAYGYGYTF,TGTGCCAGCAGCGCCGCTACGTGGGCGTACGGCTATGGCTACACCTTC
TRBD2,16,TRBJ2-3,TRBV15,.,CATSSVRRGGVDTQYF,TGTGCCACCAGCAGCGTTCGGCGGGGGGGCGTAGATACGCAGTATTTT
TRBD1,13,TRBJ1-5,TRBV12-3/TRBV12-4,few,CASRRTGNQPQHF,TGTGCCAGCAGGCGGACAGGGAATCAGCCCCAGCATTTT
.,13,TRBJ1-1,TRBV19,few,CASRHQMNTEAFF,TGTGCCAGTAGACACCAGATGAACACTGAAGCTTTCTTT
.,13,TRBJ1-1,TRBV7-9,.,CASRLAGDIEAFF,TGTGCCAGCAGATTAGCAGGAGACATTGAAGCTTTCTTT
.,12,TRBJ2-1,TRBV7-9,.,CASSPTGFEQFF,TGTGCCAGCAGCCCTACAGGGTTTGAGCAGTTCTTC
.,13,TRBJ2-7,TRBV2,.,CASSRGGAYEQYF,TGTGCCAGCAGTCGGGGTGGAGCCTACGAGCAGTACTTC
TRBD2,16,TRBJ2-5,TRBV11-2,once,CASSLALAGGEETQYF,TGTGCCAGCAGCTTAGCCCTAGCGGGGGGCGAAGAGACCCAGTACTTC
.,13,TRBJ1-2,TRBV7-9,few,CASSLGAGNGYTF,TGTGCCAGCAGCTTAGGAGCAGGGAATGGCTACACCTTC
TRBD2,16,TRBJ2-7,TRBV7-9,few,CASSPGTSGYFYEQYF,TGTGCCAGCAGCCCTGGGACTAGCGGATATTTCTACGAGCAGTACTTC
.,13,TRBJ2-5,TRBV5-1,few,CASSLSGFETQYF,TGCGCCAGCAGCTTGTCGGGGTTCGAGACCCAGTACTTC
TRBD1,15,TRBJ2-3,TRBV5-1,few,CASSMAGGTTDTQYF,TGCGCCAGCTCCATGGCAGGGGGAACCACAGATACGCAGTATTTT
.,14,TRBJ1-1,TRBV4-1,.,CASRSGTGNTEAFF,TGCGCCAGCAGATCCGGGACTGGGAACACTGAAGCTTTCTTT
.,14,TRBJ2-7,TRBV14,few,CASSQSGRNYEQYF,TGTGCCAGCAGCCAGTCGGGACGGAACTACGAGCAGTACTTC
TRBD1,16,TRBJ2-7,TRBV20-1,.,CSASLLGTGSSYEQYF,TGCAGTGCTAGTTTACTCGGGACAGGGAGCTCCTACGAGCAGTACTTC
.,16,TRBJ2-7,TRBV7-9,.,CASSLLVTGSSYEQYF,TGTGCCAGCAGCCTCCTCGTGACAGGCTCGTCCTACGAGCAGTACTTC